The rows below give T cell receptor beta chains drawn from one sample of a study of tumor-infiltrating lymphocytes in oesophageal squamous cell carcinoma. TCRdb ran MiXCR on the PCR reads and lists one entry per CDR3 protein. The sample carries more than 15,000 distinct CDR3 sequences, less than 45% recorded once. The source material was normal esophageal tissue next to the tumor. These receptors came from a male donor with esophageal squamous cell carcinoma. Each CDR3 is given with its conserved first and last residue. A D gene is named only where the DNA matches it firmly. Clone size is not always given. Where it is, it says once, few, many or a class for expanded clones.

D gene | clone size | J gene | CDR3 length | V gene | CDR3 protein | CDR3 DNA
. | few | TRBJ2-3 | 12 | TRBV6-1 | CASSSPSDTQYF | TGTGCCAGCAGCTCCCCGTCAGATACGCAGTATTTT
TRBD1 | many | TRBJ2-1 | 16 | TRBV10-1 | CASSGIDRGFINEQFF | TGCGCCAGCAGTGGTATAGACAGGGGCTTCATCAATGAGCAGTTCTTC
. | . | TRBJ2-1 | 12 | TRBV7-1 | CASSPSHNEQFF | TGTGCCAGCAGCCCCTCGCACAATGAGCAGTTCTTC
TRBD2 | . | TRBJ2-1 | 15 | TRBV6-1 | CASSEISGGAKEQFF | TGTGCCAGCAGTGAAATTAGCGGGGGGGCAAAGGAGCAGTTCTTC
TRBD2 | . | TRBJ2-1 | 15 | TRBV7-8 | CASSLVAGGPNEQFF | TGTGCCAGCAGCTTAGTAGCGGGAGGGCCAAATGAGCAGTTCTTC
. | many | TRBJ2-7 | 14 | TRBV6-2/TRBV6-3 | CASSPRGISYEQYF | TGTGCCAGCAGTCCCCGGGGTATCTCCTACGAGCAGTACTTC
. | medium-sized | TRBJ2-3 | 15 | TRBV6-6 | CASSYSAQITDTQYF | TGTGCCAGCAGTTACTCAGCCCAGATCACAGATACGCAGTATTTT
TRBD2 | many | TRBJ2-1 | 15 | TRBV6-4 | CASSVLAGGYNEQFF | TGTGCCAGCAGTGTATTAGCGGGAGGCTACAATGAGCAGTTCTTC
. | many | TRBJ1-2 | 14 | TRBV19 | CASSMLGALYGYTF | TGTGCCAGTAGTATGCTCGGGGCTCTTTATGGCTACACCTTC
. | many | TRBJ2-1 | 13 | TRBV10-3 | CAISEGEADEQFF | TGTGCCATCAGTGAGGGCGAGGCGGATGAGCAGTTCTTC
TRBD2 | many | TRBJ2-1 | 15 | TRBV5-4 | CASSSRTSGSNEQFF | TGTGCCAGCAGCTCCCGGACTAGCGGGAGTAATGAGCAGTTCTTC
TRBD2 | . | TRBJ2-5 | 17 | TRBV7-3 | CASSLTGGLAGGETQYF | TGTGCCAGCAGCTTAACGGGGGGACTAGCGGGAGGCGAGACCCAGTACTTC
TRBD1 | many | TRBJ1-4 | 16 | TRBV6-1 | CASRSPGTGPDEKLFF | TGTGCCAGCAGGAGTCCCGGGACAGGGCCGGATGAAAAACTGTTTTTT
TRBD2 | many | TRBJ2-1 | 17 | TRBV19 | CASRELAGVRGYNEQFF | TGTGCCAGTAGGGAACTAGCGGGAGTTCGAGGGTACAATGAGCAGTTCTTC
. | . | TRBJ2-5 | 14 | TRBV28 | CASSPQGAQETQYF | TGTGCCAGCAGCCCTCAGGGAGCCCAAGAGACCCAGTACTTC
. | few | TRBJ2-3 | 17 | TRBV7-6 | CASSLDRRDGRTDTQYF | TGTGCCAGCAGCTTAGACAGGCGGGATGGCCGCACAGATACGCAGTATTTT
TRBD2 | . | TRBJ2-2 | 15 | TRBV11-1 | CASRGRGANTGELFF | TGTGCCAGCCGAGGCCGGGGGGCGAACACCGGGGAGCTGTTTTTT
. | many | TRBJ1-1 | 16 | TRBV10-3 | CAISEREVGTNTEAFF | TGTGCCATCAGTGAGCGGGAAGTGGGTACGAACACTGAAGCTTTCTTT
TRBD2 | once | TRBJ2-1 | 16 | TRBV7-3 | CASSLQAGRGRNEQFF | TGTGCCAGCAGCTTACAAGCGGGGAGAGGTAGGAATGAGCAGTTCTTC
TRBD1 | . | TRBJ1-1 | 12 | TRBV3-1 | CASSNQGAAAFF | TGTGCCAGCAGCAACCAGGGGGCCGCGGCTTTCTTT
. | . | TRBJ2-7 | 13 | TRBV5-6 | CASSLDLAGEQYF | TGTGCCAGCAGCTTGGATCTCGCCGGAGAGCAGTACTTC
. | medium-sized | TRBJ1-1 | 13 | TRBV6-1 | CASRVLGNTEAFF | TGTGCCAGCAGGGTCCTAGGGAACACTGAAGCTTTCTTT
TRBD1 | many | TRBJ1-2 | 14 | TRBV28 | CASSTSQGVYGYTF | TGTGCCAGCAGTACCTCGCAGGGGGTCTATGGCTACACCTTC
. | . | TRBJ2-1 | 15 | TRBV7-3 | CASSGAPSSYNEQFF | TGTGCCAGCAGCGGAGCCCCGAGCTCCTACAATGAGCAGTTCTTC
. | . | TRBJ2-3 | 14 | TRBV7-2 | CASSFVLGTDTQYF | TGTGCCAGCAGCTTTGTACTTGGCACAGATACGCAGTATTTT
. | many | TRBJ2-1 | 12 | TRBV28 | CASSSAGFEQFF | TGTGCCAGCAGTTCGGCAGGGTTTGAGCAGTTCTTC
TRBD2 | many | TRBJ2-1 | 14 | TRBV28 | CASSRTSRYNEQFF | TGTGCCAGCAGTCGGACTAGCCGTTACAATGAGCAGTTCTTC
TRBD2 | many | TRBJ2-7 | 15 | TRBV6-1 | CASRTGLAVSYEQYF | TGTGCCAGCAGAACCGGACTAGCGGTCTCCTACGAGCAGTACTTC
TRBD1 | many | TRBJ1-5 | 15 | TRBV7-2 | CASSGSQGVGQPQHF | TGTGCCAGCAGCGGGAGTCAGGGGGTAGGTCAGCCCCAGCATTTT